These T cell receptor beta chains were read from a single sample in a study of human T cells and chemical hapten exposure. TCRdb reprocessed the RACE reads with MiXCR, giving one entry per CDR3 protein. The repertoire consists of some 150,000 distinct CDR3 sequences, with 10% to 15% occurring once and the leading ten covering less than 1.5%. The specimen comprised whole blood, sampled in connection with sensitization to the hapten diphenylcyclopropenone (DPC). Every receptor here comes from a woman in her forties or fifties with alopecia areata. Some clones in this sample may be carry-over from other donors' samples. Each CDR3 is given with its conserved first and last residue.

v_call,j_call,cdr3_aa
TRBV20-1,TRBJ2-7,CSARDPLSQGLWEQYF
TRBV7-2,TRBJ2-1,CASSLVGTGNAYNEQFF
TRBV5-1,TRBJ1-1,CASSAGYAEAFF
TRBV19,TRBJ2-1,CASRVRLGVYNEQFF
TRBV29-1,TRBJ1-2,CSAGGHGGARGYTF
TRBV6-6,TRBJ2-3,CASSYPTSGRAARTDTQYF
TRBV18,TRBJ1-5,CASSPGQRNQPQHF
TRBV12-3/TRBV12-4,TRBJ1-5,CASSLGPGRVGQPQHF
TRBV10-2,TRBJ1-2,CATRGQGANYGYTF
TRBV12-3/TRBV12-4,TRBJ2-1,CASNPGTGITNEQFF
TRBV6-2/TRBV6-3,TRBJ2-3,CASSYNQMITDTQYF
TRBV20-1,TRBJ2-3,CSAPGRGSTDTQYF
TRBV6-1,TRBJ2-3,CASGYGPRSDTQYF
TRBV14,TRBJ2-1,CASSQGPDREEQFF
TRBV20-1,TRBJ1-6,CSARWGGAGRNSPLHF
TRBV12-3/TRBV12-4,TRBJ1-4,CASSLQGLMEKLFF
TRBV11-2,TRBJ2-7,CASSSGLAGAIHVNEQYF
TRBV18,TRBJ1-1,CASSPPSRSSTEAFF
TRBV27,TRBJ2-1,CASSLVTSGIYEQFF
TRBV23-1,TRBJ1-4,CASSQRQSLPTNEKLFF
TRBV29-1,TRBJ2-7,CSVGLNRGQGAREQYF
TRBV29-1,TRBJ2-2,CSVWGTGNTGELFF